These 20 T cell receptor beta chains were sequenced from one sample in a study of blood T cell repertoires in COVID-19 (dated by TCRdb to 2019 to 2021). The protocol used for the library was the immunoSEQ multiplex PCR assay. The immuneACCESS repertoire file appears here via TCRdb, limited to in-frame rearrangements. These files lack a portion of the clones; in checked studies, under half of the deficit traces to unresolved V genes, and the cause of the others is not known. For this sample the table gives tens of thousands of clones, of which approximately 80% were detected only once. The ten largest clones add up to 6.9% of the sample. Input material: peripheral blood. The receptors stem from a man in his thirties or forties with COVID-19, enrolled during active disease.

This clone has just one count. The J gene is TRBJ1-5, the V gene TRBV29-1; D uncertain. The V gene's germline CDR1 is SQVTM and CDR2 ANQGSEA. V was pared by 5 bases and J by 3 bases, with 8 bases between. The CDR3 sequence is 12 residues long. CDR3 protein: CSVRANNQPQHF. The CDR3 DNA reads TGCAGCGTTCGCGCGAACAATCAGCCCCAGCATTTT.

V and J are TRBV20-1 and TRBJ1-1; 7 bases agree with TRBD1. This CDR3 contains 11 residues. With 6 bases clipped from V and 5 bases from J, the junction kept 3 bases outside the gene matches. CDR1 DFQATT and CDR2 SNEGSKA come from the germline V gene (reference sequence). CDR3 region: CSAPTGTEAFF. The DNA of the CDR3 is TGCAGTGCCCCGACAGGGACTGAAGCTTTCTTT.

Here the CDR3 DNA reads TGTGCCAGAAGCTTGGATCAGGGGTCGTTAGCTTTCTTT. This encodes CARSLDQGSLAFF. The chain couples TRBV5-3 to TRBJ1-1, with D possibly TRBD1 on 6 matching bases. TRBV5-3 belongs to the ORF category, with a function that is uncertain. There are 13 residues in the CDR3. V gave up 0 bases and J gave up 10 bases, with 13 bases separating them.

The chain joins TRBV27 to TRBJ1-2, with 7 positions matching TRBD1. The CDR3 has 18 residues. The trim removed 6 bases at V and 2 bases at J, leaving 18 bases unmatched. The germline V gene encodes CDR1 MNHEY and CDR2 SMNVEV (reference sequence). In DNA form, the CDR3 reads TGTGCCAGCAGGACCATCAGGGGGACCGTGGATCGAAACTATGGCTACACCTTC. Its protein product is CASRTIRGTVDRNYGYTF.

V usage is TRBV19 and J usage is TRBJ1-5, with D possibly matching TRBD1 (5 bases). Germline V CDR1 and CDR2: LNHDA, SQIVND (reference sequence). Deletions cut 3 bases from V and 4 bases from J, with 7 bases between. The CDR3 is 13 residues long. The CDR3 coding sequence is TGTGCCAGTAGTATCGGGGGAAATCAGCCCCAGCATTTT. Amino acid sequence: CASSIGGNQPQHF.

The rearrangement joins TRBV25-1 to TRBJ2-5; TRBD2 matches at 9 bases. The CDR3 sequence is 15 residues long. With V trimmed by 4 bases and J by 4 bases, 7 bases remained unmatched. Germline CDR1 and CDR2: MGHDK and SYGVNS. The CDR3 spells CASSVGTSLRETQYF. The CDR3 DNA follows: TGTGCCAGCAGTGTCGGGACTAGCCTGAGAGAGACCCAGTACTTC.

This rearrangement joins TRBV2 to TRBJ1-2; D is perhaps TRBD1 (6 bases). The CDR3 has 13 residues. Deletions cut 2 bases from V and 8 bases from J, with 12 bases between. The germline CDR1 and CDR2 sequences are SNHLY and FYNNEI. The CDR3: CASSEIGTKGYTF. CDR3 in DNA: TGTGCCAGCAGTGAAATAGGGACAAAAGGCTACACCTTC.

The V and J genes are TRBV4-2 and TRBJ2-5; TRBD1 might be the D (5 bases). The CDR3 extends over 16 amino acids. Trimming took off 0 bases at V and 4 bases at J, with 15 bases between the two ends. Germline V gene data show CDR1 as LGHNA and CDR2 as YNFKEQ. CDR3 amino acids: CASSQESSDIPETQYF. The DNA of the CDR3 is TGTGCCAGCAGCCAAGAAAGTTCGGACATCCCAGAGACCCAGTACTTC.

This chain uses TRBV19 with TRBJ1-5; TRBD1 matches 8 bases. Looked up from germline, CDR1 is LNHDA and CDR2 is SQIVND (reference sequence). V lost 10 bases, J lost 9 bases, and 11 bases stayed unmatched. This CDR3 region has 13 residues. CDR3 DNA: TGTGCCACCGTGGACAGGGCCTCGGGGCCCCAGCATTTT. As protein: CATVDRASGPQHF.

The genes are TRBV2 and TRBJ2-7, with no clear D. V was shortened by 6 bases and J by 1 base, with 13 bases between the two germline ends. There are 14 residues in the CDR3. The germline CDR1 and CDR2 sequences are SNHLY and FYNNEI. The CDR3 reads CASRPLPRSYEQYF. In DNA, the CDR3 is TGTGCCAGCAGACCCCTTCCCAGGTCCTACGAGCAGTACTTC.

The chain has TRBV3-1 (or the pseudogene TRBV3-2) and TRBJ2-2; no firm D call. Trimming took 3 bases from V and 9 from J, leaving 23 bases between them. CDR1 is LGHDT and CDR2 is YNNKEL in the germline V gene (reference sequence). CDR3 length: 17 residues. CDR3 coding DNA: TGTGCCAGCAGCCACCTAAGCCCTCTTCTAGTGCAGCGGGAGCTGTTTTTT. Translation gives CASSHLSPLLVQRELFF.

The chain carries TRBV11-1 and TRBJ2-5; the D gene is possibly TRBD2 (5 bases). The germline CDR1 and CDR2 sequences are SGHAT and FQDESV (reference sequence). The CDR3 has 14 amino acids. V lost 5 bases to trimming and J lost 5 bases, with 15 bases between them. The CDR3: CASSPWGVMETQYF. The CDR3 region has the DNA TGTGCCAGCAGCCCCTGGGGAGTGATGGAGACCCAGTACTTC.

The rearrangement joins TRBV6-5 to TRBJ1-2, with TRBD1 matching 7 bases. Germline CDR1 MNHEY, CDR2 SVGAGI. CDR3 length: 14 amino acids. The J segment lost 4 bases and the V segment lost 6 bases, leaving 8 bases of the junction unmatched. Here the CDR3 DNA reads TGTGCCAGCAGACCCCCGACAGGGCGCTATGGCTACACCTTC. It translates to CASRPPTGRYGYTF.

The chain recombines TRBV6-5 with TRBJ1-1; D unclear. This CDR3 comprises 15 residues. Trimming took 10 bases from V and 1 from J, leaving 19 bases between them. Germline values: CDR1 MNHEY, CDR2 SVGAGI. CDR3 residues: CATSFVRARNTEAFF. The CDR3 bases are TGTGCCACTTCCTTTGTGAGGGCTCGGAACACTGAAGCTTTCTTT.

In this sample, this clone turned up once. The chain links TRBV30 to TRBJ2-3; weak D call: TRBD1 (5 bases). The CDR3 length is 13 residues. Germline CDR1 and CDR2: GTSNPN and SVGIG (reference sequence). V was clipped by 0 bases and J by 5 bases, with 9 bases between them. In nucleotides, the CDR3 is TGTGCCTGGAGTGTAACCAGGGAAGATACGCAGTATTTT. This encodes CAWSVTREDTQYF.

This clone was observed once. The chain joins TRBV20-1 to TRBJ2-1; no clear D. V was pared by 3 bases and J by 4 bases, with 10 bases between. Germline V gene lookup returns CDR1 DFQATT and CDR2 SNEGSKA (reference sequence). CDR3 size: 13 residues. This CDR3 is CSASNLRYNEQFF. CDR3 nucleotides: TGCAGTGCTAGTAACTTACGGTACAATGAGCAGTTCTTC.

This clone was recorded a few times. The V and J genes are TRBV6-6 and TRBJ2-7; D is perhaps TRBD2 (6 bases). V lost 4 bases and J lost 0, with 16 bases in between. Per germline, CDR1 MNHNY and CDR2 SVGAGI (reference sequence). This CDR3 has 16 residues. The CDR3 DNA reads TGTGCCAGCAGTTTCCCCTCCTCCGGGGGCTCCTACGAGCAGTACTTC. Translated, it gives CASSFPSSGGSYEQYF.

J is TRBJ2-7 and V is TRBV7-9; 9 nucleotides match TRBD1. This CDR3 is built from 14 residues. Germline-derived CDR1 and CDR2 are SEHNR and FQNEAQ (reference sequence). Germline trimming cut 3 bases from V and 5 bases from J; bases unmatched to any gene: 5. The CDR3 loop reads CASSFLTGGNEQYF. The CDR3 DNA reads TGTGCCAGCAGCTTCCTCACAGGGGGCAACGAGCAGTACTTC. Full variable domain (remainder filled in from reference TRBV7-9 and TRBJ2-7): DTGVSQNPRHKITKRGQNVTFRCDPISEHNRLYWYRQTLGQGPEFLTYFQNEAQLEKSRLLSDRFSAERPKGSFSTLEIQRTEQGDSAMYLCASSFLTGGNEQYFGPGTRLTVT.

The table lists this clone with a few counts. The V and J genes are TRBV6-2 or TRBV6-3 and TRBJ2-3; TRBD2 aligns across 13 bases. CDR1 and CDR2 from the germline V gene are MNHEY and SVGEGT. V lost 0 bases, J lost 4 bases, and 1 base stayed unmatched. CDR3 length equals 16 residues. In DNA, the CDR3 is TGTGCCAGCAGTTACTCACTAGCGGGAGGGCCAGATACGCAGTATTTT. It translates to CASSYSLAGGPDTQYF.

This chain joins TRBV11-2 and TRBJ2-3; D is possibly TRBD1 (7 bases). With 5 bases removed from V and 0 bases from J, the gap between germline ends came to 15 bases. Germline-derived CDR1 and CDR2 are SGHAT and FQNNGV. The CDR3 loop spans 16 amino acids. CDR3: CASSHTRGASTDTQYF. The DNA for the CDR3 is TGTGCCAGCAGCCACACCAGGGGGGCTAGCACAGATACGCAGTATTTT.